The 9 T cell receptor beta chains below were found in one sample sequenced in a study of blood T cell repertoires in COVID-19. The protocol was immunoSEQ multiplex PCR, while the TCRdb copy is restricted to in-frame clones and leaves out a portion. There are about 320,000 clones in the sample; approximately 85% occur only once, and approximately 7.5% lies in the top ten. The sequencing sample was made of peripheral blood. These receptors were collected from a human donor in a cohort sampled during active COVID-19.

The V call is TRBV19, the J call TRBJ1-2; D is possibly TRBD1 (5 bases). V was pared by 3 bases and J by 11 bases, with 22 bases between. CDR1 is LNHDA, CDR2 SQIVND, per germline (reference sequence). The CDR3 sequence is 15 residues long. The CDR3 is CASSMPLQGIMGYTF. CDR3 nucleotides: TGTGCCAGTAGTATGCCCCTCCAGGGAATCATGGGGTACACCTTC. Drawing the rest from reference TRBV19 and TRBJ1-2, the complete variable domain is DGGITQSPKYLFRKEGQNVTLSCEQNLNHDAMYWYRQDPGQGLRLIYYSQIVNDFQKGDIAEGYSVSREKKESFPLTVTSAQKNPTAFYLCASSMPLQGIMGYTFGSGTRLTVV.

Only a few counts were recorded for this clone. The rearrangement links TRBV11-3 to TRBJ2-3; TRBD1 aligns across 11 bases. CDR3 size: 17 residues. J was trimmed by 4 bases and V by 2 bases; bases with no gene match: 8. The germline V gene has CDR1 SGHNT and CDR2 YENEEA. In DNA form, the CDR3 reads TGTGCCAGCAGCTTAAAAGGTCCGGGACAGGGGGCAGATACGCAGTATTTT. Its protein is CASSLKGPGQGADTQYF.

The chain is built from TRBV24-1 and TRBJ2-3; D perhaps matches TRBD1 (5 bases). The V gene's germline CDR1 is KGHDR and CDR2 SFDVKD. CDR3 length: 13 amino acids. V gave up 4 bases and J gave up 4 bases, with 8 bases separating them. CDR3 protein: CATSELTADTQYF. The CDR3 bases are TGTGCCACCAGTGAATTGACAGCAGATACGCAGTATTTT.

The CDR3 spells CATSRDLAPGNTIYF. The CDR3 nucleotides are TGTGCCACCAGCAGAGATCTGGCTCCTGGAAACACCATATATTTT. The chain couples TRBV15 to TRBJ1-3, with no clear D. V gave up 0 bases and J gave up 2 bases, with 8 bases separating them. There are 15 residues in the CDR3. From germline, CDR1 is LNHNV and CDR2 YYDKDF (reference sequence).

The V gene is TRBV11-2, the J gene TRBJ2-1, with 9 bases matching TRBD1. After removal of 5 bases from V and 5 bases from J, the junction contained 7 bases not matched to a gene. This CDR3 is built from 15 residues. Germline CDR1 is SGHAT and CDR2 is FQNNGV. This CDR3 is CASSKRWDRDNEQFF. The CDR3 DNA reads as TGTGCCAGCAGCAAAAGATGGGACAGGGACAATGAGCAGTTCTTC.

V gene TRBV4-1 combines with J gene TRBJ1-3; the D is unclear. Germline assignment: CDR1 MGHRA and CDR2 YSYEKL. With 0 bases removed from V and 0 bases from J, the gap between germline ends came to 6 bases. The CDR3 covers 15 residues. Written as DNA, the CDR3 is TGCGCCAGCAGCCAAGATCTGAGCTCTGGAAACACCATATATTTT. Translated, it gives CASSQDLSSGNTIYF.

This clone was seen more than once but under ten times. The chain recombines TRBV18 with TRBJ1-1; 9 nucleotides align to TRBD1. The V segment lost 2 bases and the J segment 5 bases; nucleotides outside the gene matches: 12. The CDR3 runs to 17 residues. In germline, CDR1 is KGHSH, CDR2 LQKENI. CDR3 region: CASSPIVGQGTTTEAFF. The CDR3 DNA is TGTGCCAGCTCACCAATAGTAGGACAGGGGACAACAACTGAAGCTTTCTTT.

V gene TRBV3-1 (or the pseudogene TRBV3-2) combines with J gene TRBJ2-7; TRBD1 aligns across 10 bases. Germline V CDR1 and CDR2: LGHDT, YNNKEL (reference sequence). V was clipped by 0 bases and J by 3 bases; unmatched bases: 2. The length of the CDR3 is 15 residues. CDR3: CASSQDGTGDYEQYF. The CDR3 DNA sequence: TGTGCCAGCAGCCAAGATGGGACAGGGGACTACGAGCAGTACTTC.

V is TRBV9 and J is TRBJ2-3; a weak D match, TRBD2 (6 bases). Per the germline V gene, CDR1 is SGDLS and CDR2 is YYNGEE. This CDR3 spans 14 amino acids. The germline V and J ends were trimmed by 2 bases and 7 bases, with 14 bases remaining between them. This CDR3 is CASSVWGDANTQYF. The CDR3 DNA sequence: TGTGCCAGCAGCGTTTGGGGGGACGCTAATACGCAGTATTTT.